The present TCR beta chain was sequenced within a study of blood T cell repertoires in COVID-19. The wider study: Nucleic acid was either cDNA or gDNA, and it came from T cells, B-cell-depleted T cells, or PBMCs.

Clones were read by immunoSEQ multiplex PCR, and TCRdb kept only the in-frame ones, dropping some. The table records about 240,000 clones, more than 80% of them present only once. Germline V CDR1 and CDR2: DFQATT, SNEGSKA (reference sequence). Trimming shortened V by 3 bases and J by 7 bases, and 21 bases separated the two germline ends. The CDR3 extends over 15 amino acids. Sequenced sample: peripheral blood. The sequence derives from an elderly woman with COVID-19, enrolled during active disease. V usage is TRBV20-1 and J usage is TRBJ1-2; possible D gene TRBD1, 6 bases. In DNA form, the CDR3 reads TGCAGTGCTAGTGGGGTTGGGCGGGGGGCATCTGGCTACACCTTC. The encoded protein is CSASGVGRGASGYTF.